Here is one T cell receptor (beta chain) with its context. What this receptor recognizes is not known. Base qualities are not recorded, but no much larger clone differs from it by a single base. From a lookup of the germline V gene, CDR1 and CDR2 are KGHDR and SFDVKD. The CDR3 contains 12 residues, cysteine and phenylalanine counted. Just CDR3 DNA is preserved here, 36 bases in frame from base 1. The junction shows trimming of 3 bases on V and 12 bases on J, plus 11 bases between the germline ends. The data belong to a study of identical twins (dated by TCRdb to between 2015 and 2016). As for the study more broadly: TCR alpha and beta repertoires from monozygotic twins, unrelated adults of various ages and cord blood were deep-sequenced to test whether fetal clonotypes persist. Replicate twin experiments were performed at different times using different library preparation protocols to rule out contamination. The study at large found these results: In monozygotic twins, recombination models systematically underestimated out-of-frame TCR alpha sharing, but the models matched the sharing seen between unrelated individuals. Compared with coincidental sharing between unrelated individuals, out-of-frame TCR alpha sequences shared between twins had an excess of sequences with low generation probability. Fewer insertions were carried by abundant cord blood beta clonotypes, a similar but weaker trend appeared in young adult naive repertoires, and no such trend appeared in memory repertoires. Invariant T cells such as MAIT and iNKT could partly confound zero-insertion analyses, though diverse VJ usage argued against this for most clonotypes. Excess twin sharing in beta out-of-frame sequences was weaker because fewer shared sequences lowered the signal-to-noise ratio. Because the same donors could not be followed over many years, conclusions were based on cross-sectional statistical analysis.

Every donor was a healthy Caucasian. Library preparation employed 5' RACE. These reads were obtained on an Illumina HiSeq 2000. Template switching introduced a universal primer binding site; the final cDNA contained a unique molecular identifier, enabling accurate counting of TCR cDNA molecules. Specific primers in the conserved constant-segment region were used to synthesize first-strand cDNA for TCR alpha and beta chains. To control for contamination, each cDNA library was double barcoded with a SMART-Mk sample barcode plus Illumina barcodes. TruSeq adapter sequences and Illumina sample barcodes were added in two successive PCR steps. The Illumina HiSeq platform was used with custom primers to sequence TCR alpha and beta cDNA libraries. The source study handled its data this way. Unique molecular identifiers were extracted from raw reads with MiGEC, and CDR3 positions were determined with MiXCR. Recombination models were inferred per individual with the repgenHMM and IGoR tools using an EM algorithm. Shared clonotypes were analyzed with the tcR package in R, and sharing was normalized by the product of cloneset sizes. To study raw recombination without the effects of thymic and clonal selection, out-of-frame nonproductive sequences were analyzed. TCRdb trimmed the raw reads at Q25, called clones with MiXCR and kept productive beta chains. Each entry is one CDR3 protein sequence, shown with its most common DNA and genes. Here the V and J calls rest on TCRdb's processing, not on the authors' analysis. This sample gives 1.5 million to 2 million distinct CDR3 sequences in total; around 33% of them show up just once. Roughly 0.3% of the sample is in the top ten clones.

The sequencing sample was made of cord blood. The clonotype was recovered from a newborn girl in good health. The chain is encoded by TRBV24-1 joined to TRBJ2-1; the D gene is perhaps TRBD2, from 6 matching bases. The CDR3 amino acid sequence is: CATSDGRRGQFF. The DNA sequence follows: TGTGCCACCAGTGATGGAAGGAGGGGGCAGTTCTTC.